This T cell receptor (beta chain) comes out of a study of OX40 agonist ivuxolimab in advanced cancers. Across the study: Recorded diagnoses for dose-escalation patients were hepatocellular carcinoma, melanoma, renal cell or head and neck cancer. A partial response was reached by three patients: one with hepatocellular carcinoma and two with cutaneous melanoma.

The study, taken as a whole, reports: The authors did not determine the antigen specificity of the expanded peripheral T cells.

This clone occurred a few times. The target antigen is unknown. Sequenced by immunoSEQ multiplex PCR; TCRdb stores in-frame clones only, minus some. The table lists fewer than 20,000 clones, 70% to 80% of them singletons, with under 20% in the top ten. V shed 3 bases and J 0 bases; nucleotides not matched to a gene: 1. Germline values: CDR1 SGHNT, CDR2 YYREEE (reference sequence). The length of the CDR3 is 14 residues. Sequencing used CD4+ or CD8+ T cells sorted from blood, obtained in a trial of the OX40 agonist ivuxolimab. J is TRBJ1-1 and V is TRBV5-4, with 8 bases lining up with TRBD1. The sequence was obtained from an adult with an advanced solid tumor such as melanoma, head and neck, liver or kidney cancer. CDR3 loop: CASSWGQVNTEAFF. The CDR3 DNA reads as TGTGCCAGCAGCTGGGGACAGGTGAACACTGAAGCTTTCTTT.